What follows are 6 T cell receptor beta chains derived from one specimen sequenced in a study of blood T cells in healthy people across ages. Alongside a J-beta primer mix, a sample-barcoded 5' primer served in a second PCR lasting about 7 to 11 cycles. TCRdb re-called the 5' RACE reads with MiXCR, one entry per CDR3 protein. The table shows fewer than 950,000 distinct CDR3 sequences, with 35% to 40% occurring only once. Sequenced: blood. These receptors originate from a young man in good health.

Details on this clonotype: Sequence at one end of the junction differs from germline and may be a read error. V gene TRBV27 combines with J gene TRBJ2-2; 7 positions agree with TRBD1. The CDR3 runs 14 residues. The germline V gene encodes CDR1 MNHEY and CDR2 SMNVEV (reference sequence). CDR3 sequence (DNA): TGTGCCAGCAGTAACAGGGGTTCCACCGGGGAGCTGGTTTTT. This translates into CASSNRGSTGELVF.

The CDR3 spells CASSESSGGAYEQYF. The CDR3 region has the DNA TGTGCCAGCAGTGAATCTAGCGGGGGGGCCTACGAGCAGTACTTC. The chain employs TRBV6-1 and TRBJ2-7, with 12 bases aligning to TRBD2. With V trimmed by 2 bases and J by 2 bases, 1 base remained unmatched. The CDR3 is 15 amino acids. CDR1 is MNHNS, CDR2 SASEGT, per germline.

The V call is TRBV4-3, the J call TRBJ2-7; D may be TRBD2 (6 bases). Per germline, CDR1 LGHNA and CDR2 YSLEER. Trimming shortened V by 3 bases and J by 0 bases, and 15 bases separated the two germline ends. The CDR3 has 16 residues. CDR3 bases: TGCGCCAGCAGCCAGTCAATAGCGGCGGGCTCCTACGAGCAGTACTTC. Translation gives CASSQSIAAGSYEQYF.

Notes on this clonotype: The junction and the germline gene differ at one end; a read error may be behind it. The chain combines TRBV3-1 with TRBJ2-5, with TRBD2 identical over 7 bases. The CDR3 consists of 12 residues. The germline gives CDR1 LGHDT, CDR2 YNNKEL (reference sequence). CDR3 DNA: TGTGCCATCAGCCAAGTTGCGGGGGAGCAGTACTTC. Its protein product is CAISQVAGEQYF.

Concerning this clonotype itself: A much more abundant neighbour one base away suggests this may be a read error. The V call is TRBV29-1, the J call TRBJ1-2, with no clear D. This CDR3 is 13 amino acids long. Germline CDR1 reads SQVTM; CDR2 reads ANQGSEA. V was cut by 3 bases and J by 3 bases, with 11 bases left in between. The chain's CDR3 is CSVETTEYYGYTF. CDR3 DNA: TGCAGCGTTGAGACAACAGAGTACTATGGCTACACCTTC.

The gene calls are TRBV6-6 and TRBJ2-1; D remains unclear. Trimming took 7 bases from V and 7 from J, leaving 11 bases between them. The germline V gene has CDR1 MNHNY and CDR2 SVGAGI (reference sequence). This CDR3 spans 12 amino acids. The CDR3 nucleotides are TGTGCCAGCATTGGGGTGGGAAATGAGCAGTTCTTC. It yields the protein CASIGVGNEQFF.